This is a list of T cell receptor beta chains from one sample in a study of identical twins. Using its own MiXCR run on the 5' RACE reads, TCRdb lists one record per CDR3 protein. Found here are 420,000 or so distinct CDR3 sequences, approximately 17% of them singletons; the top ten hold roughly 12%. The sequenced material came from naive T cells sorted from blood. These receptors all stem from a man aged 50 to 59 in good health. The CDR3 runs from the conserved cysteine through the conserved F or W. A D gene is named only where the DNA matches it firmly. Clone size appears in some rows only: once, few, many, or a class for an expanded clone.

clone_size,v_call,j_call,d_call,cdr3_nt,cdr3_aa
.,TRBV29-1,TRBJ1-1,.,TGCAGCACCCGGGGAGGATTGAACCCTGAAGCTTTCTTT,CSTRGGLNPEAFF
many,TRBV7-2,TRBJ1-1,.,TGTGCCAGCAGCTTAGAGCAGGGATTGGCGACTGAAGCTTTCTTT,CASSLEQGLATEAFF
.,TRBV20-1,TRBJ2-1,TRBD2,TGCAGTGTATCGAACCCAGGACTAGCGCTCTACAATGAGCAGTTCTTC,CSVSNPGLALYNEQFF
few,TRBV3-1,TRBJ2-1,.,TGTGCCAGCAGCCGGGAGGGACACTCCTACAATGAGCAGTTCTTC,CASSREGHSYNEQFF
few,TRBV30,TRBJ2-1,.,TGTGCCTGGTCCTACCCCCGACAGAGTAGGAGGGAGCAGTTCTTC,CAWSYPRQSRREQFF
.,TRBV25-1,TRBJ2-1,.,TGTTCCAGCAGTGAGGTTGGCTCTATTAATGAGCAGTTCTTC,CSSSEVGSINEQFF
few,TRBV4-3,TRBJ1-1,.,TGCGCCAGCAGCCAAGATCTAGGGTTGGAGAACACTGAAGCTTTCTTT,CASSQDLGLENTEAFF
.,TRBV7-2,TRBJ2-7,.,TGTGCCAGCAGCTTCGGGGAGAAGGTGCAGCAGTACTTC,CASSFGEKVQQYF
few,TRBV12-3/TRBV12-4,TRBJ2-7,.,TGTGCCAGCAGGCCGTACGGGAGACCCTACGAGCAGTACTTC,CASRPYGRPYEQYF
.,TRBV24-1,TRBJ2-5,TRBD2,TGTGCCACCAGTGACCATGGACTAGCGGAAGAGACCCAGTACTTC,CATSDHGLAEETQYF
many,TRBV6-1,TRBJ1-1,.,TGTGCCAGCAGGTCCTTCGGGCAGGACATGAACACTGAAGCTTTCTTT,CASRSFGQDMNTEAFF
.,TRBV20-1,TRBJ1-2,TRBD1,TGCAGTGCTATCCCAATCAGACAGGGGGCGGAAGGCTACACCTTC,CSAIPIRQGAEGYTF
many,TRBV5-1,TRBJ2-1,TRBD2,TGCGCCAGCAGCGAATTTAGCGGGAGCGGAGGTGAGCAGTTCTTC,CASSEFSGSGGEQFF
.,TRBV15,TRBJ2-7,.,TGTGCCACCAGCGGCCAGGGGGGCGGCTACGAGCAGTACTTC,CATSGQGGGYEQYF
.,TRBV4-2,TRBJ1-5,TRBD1,TGTGCCAGCAGCCAAGATCTAGGACAGGGGGTTCATAGGAGCAATCAGCCCCAGCATTTT,CASSQDLGQGVHRSNQPQHF
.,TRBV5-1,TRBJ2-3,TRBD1,TGCGCCAGCAGCACTAGACAGGGGGCGGATACGCAGTATTTT,CASSTRQGADTQYF